This TCR beta chain was captured by sequencing in a study of shared clonotypes between healthy human individuals. The J segment lost 8 bases and the V segment lost 3 bases, leaving 10 bases of the junction unmatched. The CDR3 has 15 amino acids. Germline assignment: CDR1 MDHEN and CDR2 SYDVKM. Assay: immunoSEQ multiplex PCR; the TCRdb copy retains only in-frame clones and omits some. Of about 490,000 clones listed, around 73% were seen once; the top ten hold 12%. Sequenced input: PBMCs. The source is a woman aged 40-49 years in good health. Some clones in this sample may be carry-over from other donors' samples. The chain joins TRBV28 to TRBJ1-2, with 9 bases lining up with TRBD1. The CDR3 DNA reads TGTGCCAGCAGTTTCCCCGGGACAGGGAGTCAGGGCTACACCTTC. This gives the protein CASSFPGTGSQGYTF.